These 2 T cell receptor beta chains were all obtained from the same sample, sequenced in a study of post-analysis software for immune sequencing data. Antigen specificity for these receptors is unknown. Study-wide findings and caveats: Patients showed TRBV5-6, TRBV5-1 and TRBV20-1 among five TRBV segments more frequent than in controls.

TCR beta cDNA libraries had unique molecular identifiers. Each CDR3 protein gets one entry after TCRdb re-called the PCR reads with MiXCR. The sample yields roughly 800,000 distinct CDR3 sequences, about 43% seen once. The sample comprised blood. The receptor source for this set is a girl between 10 and 17 years old with multiple sclerosis.

This chain joins TRBV9 and TRBJ2-5, with D unresolved. The last part of the DNA fits TRBJ2-7 better; the J call may be wrong. CDR1 SGDLS and CDR2 YYNGEE come from the germline V gene. The CDR3 runs 16 residues. CDR3: CASSVGAANPFYEQYF. CDR3 DNA: TGTGCCAGCAGCGTAGGGGCGGCCAACCCCTTCTACGAGCAGTACTTC.

This clonotype was seen a few times. The rearrangement uses TRBV7-6 and TRBJ2-5; D tentatively fits TRBD1 or TRBD2 (6 bases each). CDR1 SGHVS and CDR2 FNYEAQ come from the germline V gene. CDR3 size: 15 residues. V was pared by 5 bases and J by 5 bases, with 18 bases between. The CDR3 loop is CASSPIGGTGETQYF. The DNA for the CDR3 is TGTGCCAGCAGCCCCATAGGGGGGACTGGGGAGACCCAGTACTTC.